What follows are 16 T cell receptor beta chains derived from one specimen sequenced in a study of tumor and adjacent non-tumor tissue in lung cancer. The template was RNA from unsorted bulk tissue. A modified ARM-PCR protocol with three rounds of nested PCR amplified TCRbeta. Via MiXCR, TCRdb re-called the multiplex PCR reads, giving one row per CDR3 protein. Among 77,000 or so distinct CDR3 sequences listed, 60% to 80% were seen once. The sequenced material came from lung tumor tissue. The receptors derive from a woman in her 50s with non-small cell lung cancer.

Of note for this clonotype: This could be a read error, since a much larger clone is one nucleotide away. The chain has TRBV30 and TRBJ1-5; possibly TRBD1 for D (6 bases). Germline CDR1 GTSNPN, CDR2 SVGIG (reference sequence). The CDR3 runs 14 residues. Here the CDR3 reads CVWGRRDKNQPQHF. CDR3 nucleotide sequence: TGTGTCTGGGGGCGCCGGGACAAAAATCAGCCCCAGCATTTT.

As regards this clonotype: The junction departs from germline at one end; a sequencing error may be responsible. CDR3 sequence: CASSETGLGKNLNIGELFF. As DNA, the CDR3 is TGTGCCAGCAGCGAGACAGGGCTTGGGAAGAACTTGAACATCGGGGAACTGTTTTTT. The rearrangement uses TRBV6-1 and TRBJ2-2; 7 bases line up with TRBD1. The CDR3 loop spans 19 amino acids. Germline V gene lookup returns CDR1 MNHNS and CDR2 SASEGT.

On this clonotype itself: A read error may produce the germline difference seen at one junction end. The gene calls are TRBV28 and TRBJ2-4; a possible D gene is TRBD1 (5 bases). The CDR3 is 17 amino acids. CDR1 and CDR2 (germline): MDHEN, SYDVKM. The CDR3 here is CANSFPFSGIATNIQYF. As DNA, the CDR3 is TGTGCCAACAGTTTTCCATTCTCAGGGATAGCCACAAACATTCAGTACTTC.

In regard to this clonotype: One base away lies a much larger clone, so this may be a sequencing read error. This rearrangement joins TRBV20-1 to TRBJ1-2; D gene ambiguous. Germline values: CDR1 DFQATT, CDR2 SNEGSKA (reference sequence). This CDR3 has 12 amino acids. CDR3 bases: TGCAGTGATAGAGATAGGAGGGATTATCACACCTTC. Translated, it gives CSDRDRRDYHTF.

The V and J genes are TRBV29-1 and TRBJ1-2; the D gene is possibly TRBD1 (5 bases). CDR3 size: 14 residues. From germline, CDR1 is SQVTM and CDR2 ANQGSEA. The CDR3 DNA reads TGCAGTGCCCCGGTCATGGAGGGGATGGATGGCTACACCTTC. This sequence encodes CSAPVMEGMDGYTF.

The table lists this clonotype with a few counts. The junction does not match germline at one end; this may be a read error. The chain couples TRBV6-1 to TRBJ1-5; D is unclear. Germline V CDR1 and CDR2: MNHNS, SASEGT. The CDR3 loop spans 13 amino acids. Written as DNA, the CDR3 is TGTGCCAGCATTCCCGGGCCCAATCAGCCCCGGAATTTT. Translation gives CASIPGPNQPRNF.

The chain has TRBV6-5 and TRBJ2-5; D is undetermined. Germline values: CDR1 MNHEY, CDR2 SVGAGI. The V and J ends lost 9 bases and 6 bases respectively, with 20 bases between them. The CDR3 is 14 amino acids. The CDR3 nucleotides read TGTGCCAGTGGTTACGATGGGGTCTCGAAGACCCAGTACTTC. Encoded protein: CASGYDGVSKTQYF.

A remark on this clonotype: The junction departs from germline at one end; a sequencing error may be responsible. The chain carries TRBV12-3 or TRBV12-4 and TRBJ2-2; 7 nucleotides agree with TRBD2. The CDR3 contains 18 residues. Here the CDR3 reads CVSSLWLAEFANTGELLF. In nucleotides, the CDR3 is TGTGTCAGCAGTTTATGGCTAGCGGAGTTCGCGAACACCGGGGAGCTGCTTTTT.

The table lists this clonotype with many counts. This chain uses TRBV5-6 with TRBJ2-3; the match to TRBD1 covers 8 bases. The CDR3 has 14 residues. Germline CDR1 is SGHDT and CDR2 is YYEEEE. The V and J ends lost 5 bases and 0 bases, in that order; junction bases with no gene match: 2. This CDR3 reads CASSWDRSTDTQYF. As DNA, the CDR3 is TGTGCCAGCAGTTGGGACAGGAGCACAGATACGCAGTATTTT.

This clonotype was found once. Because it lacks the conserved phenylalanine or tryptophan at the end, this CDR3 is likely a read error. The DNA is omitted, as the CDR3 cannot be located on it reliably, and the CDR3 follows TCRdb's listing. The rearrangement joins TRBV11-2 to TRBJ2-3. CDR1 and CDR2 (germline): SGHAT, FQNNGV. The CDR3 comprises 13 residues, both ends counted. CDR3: CASNLDRADTHYS.

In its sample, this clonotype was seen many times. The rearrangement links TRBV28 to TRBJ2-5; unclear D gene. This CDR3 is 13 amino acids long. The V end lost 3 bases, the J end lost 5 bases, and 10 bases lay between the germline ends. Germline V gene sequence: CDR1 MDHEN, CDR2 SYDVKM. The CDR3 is CASSFLGPETQYF. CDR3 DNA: TGTGCCAGCAGTTTTCTGGGTCCCGAGACCCAGTACTTC.

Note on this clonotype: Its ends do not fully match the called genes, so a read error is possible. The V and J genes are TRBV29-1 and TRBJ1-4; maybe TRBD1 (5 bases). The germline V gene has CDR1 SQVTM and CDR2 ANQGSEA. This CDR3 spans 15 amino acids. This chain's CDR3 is CTVDATWQGREKLSF. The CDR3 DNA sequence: TGCACCGTTGACGCCACTTGGCAGGGCCGTGAAAAACTGTCTTTT.

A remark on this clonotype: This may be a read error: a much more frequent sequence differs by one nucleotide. CDR3 residues: CASDIGTGGSSAFF. CDR3 coding DNA: TGTGCCAGCGATATCGGGACAGGGGGCTCCTCAGCTTTCTTT. The V and J genes are TRBV6-5 and TRBJ1-1, with TRBD1 matching over 12 bases. V lost 8 bases to trimming and J lost 10 bases; unmatched junction nucleotides: 11. The CDR3 is 14 residues long. Germline V lookup: CDR1 MNHEY, CDR2 SVGAGI.

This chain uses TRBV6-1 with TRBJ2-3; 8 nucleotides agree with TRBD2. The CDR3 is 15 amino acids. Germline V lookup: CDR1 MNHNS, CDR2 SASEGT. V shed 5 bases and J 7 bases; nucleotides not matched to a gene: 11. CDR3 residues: CASSKDTGGAYTQYF. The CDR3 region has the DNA TGTGCCAGCAGTAAAGATACGGGAGGGGCATATACGCAGTATTTT.

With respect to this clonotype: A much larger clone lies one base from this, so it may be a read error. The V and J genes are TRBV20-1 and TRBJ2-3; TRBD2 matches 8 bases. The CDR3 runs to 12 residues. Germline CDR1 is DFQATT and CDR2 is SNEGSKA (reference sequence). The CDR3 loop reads CSPGLDTDTQYF. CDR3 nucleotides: TGCAGCCCGGGACTAGACACAGATACGCAGTATTTT.

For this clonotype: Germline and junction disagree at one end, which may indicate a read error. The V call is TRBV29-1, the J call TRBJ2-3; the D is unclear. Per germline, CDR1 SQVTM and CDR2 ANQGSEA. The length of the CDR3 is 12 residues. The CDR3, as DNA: TGCAGGGTTGTTTCAGACACAGACTCGCAGTATTTT. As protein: CRVVSDTDSQYF.